This T cell receptor beta chain was sequenced for a study of T cell repertoires in cytomegalovirus infection. Study in general: Use of recently identified HLA-C-restricted and well-studied HLA-B-restricted CMV epitopes was part of the study.

Whole-study results and caveats: Within the response measured ex vivo, HLA-C-restricted CMV-specific TCR beta clonotypes were dominant.

Each CDR3 protein is one row after TCRdb ran MiXCR on the reads. The data contain approximately 990,000 distinct CDR3 sequences, roughly 30% of them singletons. The table lists this clonotype with many counts. Its antigen remains unidentified. Germline lookup yields CDR1 ENHRY and CDR2 SYGVKD. V was clipped by 3 bases and J by 8 bases; unmatched bases: 22. The CDR3 extends over 20 amino acids. Material: cultured CD8+ T cells from PBMCs, obtained from culture after CMV antigen stimulation. The V and J genes are TRBV10-3 and TRBJ2-1, with 10 nucleotides matching TRBD2. This TCR came from a human donor in good health (CMV status not recorded). Some clones in this sample may be carry-over from other donors' samples. This chain's CDR3 is CAISDPASGGPKLHVDEQFF. CDR3 nucleotide sequence: TGTGCCATCAGTGACCCCGCTAGCGGGGGACCCAAATTACATGTCGATGAGCAGTTCTTC.